This T cell receptor beta chain is drawn from a study of shared clonotypes between healthy human individuals. Genomic DNA per cell subset filled all wells of several immunoSEQ plates. Sequenced by immunoSEQ multiplex PCR; TCRdb stores in-frame clones only, minus some. The table includes around 600,000 clones, roughly 96% detected once. Naive CD8 cells comprised CD45RO-negative, CCR7-positively selected cells, excluding terminally differentiated effector memory CD45RA+ cells. The source of this sequence is a woman aged 30 to 39 in good health. Sequenced material: naive CD8+ T cells sorted from blood.

Written as DNA, the CDR3 is TGTGCCAGTAGTTGGACCACTGGGCGTGAAAAACTGTTTTTT. Amino acids: CASSWTTGREKLFF. V usage is TRBV19 and J usage is TRBJ1-4; D remains unclear. The CDR3 spans 14 residues. With 5 bases removed from V and 7 bases from J, the gap between germline ends came to 14 bases. Germline values: CDR1 LNHDA, CDR2 SQIVND (reference sequence).